The T cell receptor (beta chain) under discussion was sequenced for a study of T cell responses to AZD1222 COVID-19 vaccine. General study results and limits: Two AZD1222 administrations were followed by greater Spike-specific TCR breadth and depth. Among those given AZD1222, only five or six were seropositive at baseline. Dominant at 160-218 and 743-854, vaccine-associated CD4 TCRs also spanned spike. Without day 14 samples, only post-peak T cell repertoires were studied.

The repertoire was sequenced with immunoSEQ multiplex PCR; TCRdb's copy has only in-frame clones and lacks some. The table has over 150,000 clones, 85% to 90% seen once. To note about this clone: Its specificity is not known.

Germline V gives CDR1 SGHRS, CDR2 YFSETQ. V was clipped by 2 bases and J by 6 bases, with 12 bases between them. The CDR3 is 15 residues long. The source of this sequence is an adult in good health. The sequenced sample was peripheral blood, obtained on day 0 of AZD1222 vaccination. V and J are TRBV5-1 and TRBJ1-6; D not resolved. CDR3 in amino acids: CASSFAPLLNSPLHF. The CDR3 DNA reads as TGCGCCAGCAGCTTTGCGCCCTTACTTAATTCACCCCTCCACTTT.